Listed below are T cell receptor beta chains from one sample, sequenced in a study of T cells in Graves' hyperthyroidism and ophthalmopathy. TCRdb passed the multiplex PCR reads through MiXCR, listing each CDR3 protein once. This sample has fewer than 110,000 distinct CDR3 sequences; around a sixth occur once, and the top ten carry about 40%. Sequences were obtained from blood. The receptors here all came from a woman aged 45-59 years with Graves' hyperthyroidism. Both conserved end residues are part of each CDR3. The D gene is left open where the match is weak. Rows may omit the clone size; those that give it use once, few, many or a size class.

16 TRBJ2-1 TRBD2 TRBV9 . CASSPSAGGSYNEQFF TGTGCCAGCAGCCCCTCGGCGGGAGGGTCCTACAATGAGCAGTTCTTC
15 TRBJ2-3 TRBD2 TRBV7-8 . CASSRLAERTDTQYF TGTGCCAGCAGCCGGCTAGCGGAACGCACAGATACGCAGTATTTT
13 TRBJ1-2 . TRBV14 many CASSQARERGYTF TGTGCCAGCAGCCAAGCGAGGGAACGGGGCTACACCTTC
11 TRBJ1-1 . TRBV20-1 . CSARANTEALF TGCAGTGCCCGGGCGAACACTGAAGCTCTCTTT
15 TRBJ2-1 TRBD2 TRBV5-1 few CASSLQAGGPYEQFF TGCGCCAGCAGCTTGCAAGCGGGAGGGCCATATGAGCAGTTCTTC
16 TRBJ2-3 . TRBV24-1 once CATSVNGGFSTDTQYF TGTGCCACCAGTGTAAATGGGGGTTTTAGCACAGATACGCAGTATTTT
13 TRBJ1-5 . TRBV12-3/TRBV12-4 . CASSAQGNQPQHF TGTGCCAGCAGTGCCCAAGGCAATCAGCCCCAGCATTTT
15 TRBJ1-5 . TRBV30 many CAWGRGSPSNQPQHF TGTGCCTGGGGAAGGGGCAGTCCGAGCAATCAGCCCCAGCATTTT
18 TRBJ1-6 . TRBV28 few CASSFWAQGRAGGSPLHF TGTGCCAGCAGTTTTTGGGCGCAGGGCAGGGCGGGAGGTTCACCCCTCCACTTT
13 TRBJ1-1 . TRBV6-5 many CASSYSGTAEAFF TGTGCCAGCAGTTACTCCGGGACGGCGGAAGCTTTCTTT
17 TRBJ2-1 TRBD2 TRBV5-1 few CASSLVPGASGNNEQFF TGCGCCAGCAGCTTGGTCCCTGGGGCTAGCGGAAACAATGAGCAGTTCTTC
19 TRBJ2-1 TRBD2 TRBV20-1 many CSARILAGGLRGSYNEQFF TGCAGTGCCCGAATCCTAGCGGGAGGCCTCCGTGGCTCCTACAATGAGCAGTTCTTC
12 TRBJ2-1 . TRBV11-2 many CASSPAVFGQFF TGTGCCAGCAGCCCTGCAGTTTTTGGGCAGTTCTTC
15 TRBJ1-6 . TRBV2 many CASTEREGPGSPLHF TGTGCCAGCACCGAGCGGGAGGGGCCGGGTTCACCCCTCCACTTT
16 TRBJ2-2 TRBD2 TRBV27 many CASSFISGRATGELFF TGTGCCAGCAGTTTCATTAGCGGGAGGGCCACCGGGGAGCTGTTTTTT
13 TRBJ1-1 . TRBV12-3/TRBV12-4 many CASSSDQGTEAFF TGTGCCAGCAGTTCCGACCAGGGGACTGAAGCTTTCTTT
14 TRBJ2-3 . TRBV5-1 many CASSLGDGLDTQYF TGCGCCAGCAGCTTAGGGGACGGCCTTGATACGCAGTATTTT
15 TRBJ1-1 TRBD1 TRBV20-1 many CSARDTDRAGTEAFF TGCAGTGCTAGAGATACCGACAGGGCTGGCACTGAAGCTTTCTTT
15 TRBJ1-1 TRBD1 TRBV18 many CASSPSTGGGTEAFF TGTGCCAGCTCACCATCGACAGGGGGGGGGACTGAAGCTTTCTTT